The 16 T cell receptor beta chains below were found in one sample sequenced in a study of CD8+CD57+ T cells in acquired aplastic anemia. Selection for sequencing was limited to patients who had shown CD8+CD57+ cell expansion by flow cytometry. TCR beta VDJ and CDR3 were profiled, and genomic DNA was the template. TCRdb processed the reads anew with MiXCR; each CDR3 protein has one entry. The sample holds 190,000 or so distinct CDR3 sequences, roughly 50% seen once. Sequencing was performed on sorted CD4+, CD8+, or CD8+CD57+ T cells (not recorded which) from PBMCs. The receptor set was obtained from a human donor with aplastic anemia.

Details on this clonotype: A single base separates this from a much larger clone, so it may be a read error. CDR3 sequence: CVSSYPGFPYTF. DNA for the CDR3: TGTGTCAGCAGCTATCCAGGGTTCCCCTACACCTTC. This chain links TRBV5-4 with TRBJ1-2, with D maybe TRBD1 (5 bases). CDR3 length equals 12 residues. Germline loops: CDR1 SGHNT, CDR2 YYREEE (reference sequence).

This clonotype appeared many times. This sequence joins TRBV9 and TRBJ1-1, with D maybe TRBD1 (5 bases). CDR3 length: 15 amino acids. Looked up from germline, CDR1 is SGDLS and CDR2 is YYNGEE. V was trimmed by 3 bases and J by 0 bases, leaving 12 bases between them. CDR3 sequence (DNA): TGTGCCAGCAGCGCCTTAGGGACTTTGAACACTGAAGCTTTCTTT. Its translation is CASSALGTLNTEAFF.

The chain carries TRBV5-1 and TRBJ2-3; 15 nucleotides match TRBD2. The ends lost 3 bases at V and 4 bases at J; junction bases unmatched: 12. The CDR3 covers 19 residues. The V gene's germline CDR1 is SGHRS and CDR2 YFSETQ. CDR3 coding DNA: TGCGCCAGCAGCTCAGGACTAGCGGGAGGGAGCAGGCCGTCAGATACGCAGTATTTT. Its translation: CASSSGLAGGSRPSDTQYF. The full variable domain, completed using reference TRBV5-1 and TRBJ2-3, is KAGVTQTPRYLIKTRGQQVTLSCSPISGHRSVSWYQQTPGQGLQFLFEYFSETQRNKGNFPGRFSGRQFSNSRSEMNVSTLELGDSALYLCASSSGLAGGSRPSDTQYFGPGTRLTVL.

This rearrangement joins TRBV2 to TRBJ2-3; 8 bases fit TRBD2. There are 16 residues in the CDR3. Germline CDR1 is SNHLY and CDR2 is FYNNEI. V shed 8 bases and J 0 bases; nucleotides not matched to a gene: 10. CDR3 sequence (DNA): TGTGCCAGCGACCCTGAAAGCGGGAGAAGCACAGATACGCAGTATTTT. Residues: CASDPESGRSTDTQYF.

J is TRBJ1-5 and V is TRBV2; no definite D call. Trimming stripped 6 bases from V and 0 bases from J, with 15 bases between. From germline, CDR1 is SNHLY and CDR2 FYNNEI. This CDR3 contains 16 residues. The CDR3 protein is CASSIRVSDSNQPQHF. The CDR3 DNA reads TGTGCCAGCAGCATCCGGGTCTCTGATAGCAATCAGCCCCAGCATTTT.

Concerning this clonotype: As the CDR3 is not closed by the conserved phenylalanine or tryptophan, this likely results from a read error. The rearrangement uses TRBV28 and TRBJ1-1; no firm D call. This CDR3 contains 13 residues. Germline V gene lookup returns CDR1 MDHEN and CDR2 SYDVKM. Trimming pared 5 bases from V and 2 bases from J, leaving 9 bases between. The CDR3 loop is CASSGTINTEAFL. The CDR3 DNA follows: TGTGCCAGCAGTGGAACTATAAACACTGAAGCTTTCCTT.

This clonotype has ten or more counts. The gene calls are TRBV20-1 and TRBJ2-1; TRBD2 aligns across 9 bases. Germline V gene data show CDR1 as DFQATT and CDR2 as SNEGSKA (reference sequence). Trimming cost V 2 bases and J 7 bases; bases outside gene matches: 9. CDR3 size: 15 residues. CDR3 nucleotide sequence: TGCAGTGCTAGAAAGCTAGCGGGGTACGGGAATGAGCAGTTCTTC. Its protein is CSARKLAGYGNEQFF.

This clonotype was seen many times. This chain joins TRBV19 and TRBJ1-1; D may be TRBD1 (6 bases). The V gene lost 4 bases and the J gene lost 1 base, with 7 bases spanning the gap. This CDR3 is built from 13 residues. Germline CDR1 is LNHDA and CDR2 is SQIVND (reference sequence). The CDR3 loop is CASSRQENTEAFF. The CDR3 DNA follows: TGTGCCAGTAGTAGACAGGAGAACACTGAAGCTTTCTTT.

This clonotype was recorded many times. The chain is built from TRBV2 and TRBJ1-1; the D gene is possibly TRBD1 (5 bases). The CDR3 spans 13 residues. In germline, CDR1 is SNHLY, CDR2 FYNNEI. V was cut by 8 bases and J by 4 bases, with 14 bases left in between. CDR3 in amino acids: CASQGEMSTEAFF. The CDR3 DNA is TGTGCCAGCCAGGGCGAGATGAGCACTGAAGCTTTCTTT.

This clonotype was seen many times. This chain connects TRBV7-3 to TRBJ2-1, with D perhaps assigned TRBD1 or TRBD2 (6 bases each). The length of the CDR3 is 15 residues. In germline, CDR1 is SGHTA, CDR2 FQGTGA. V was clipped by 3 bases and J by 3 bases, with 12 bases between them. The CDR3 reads CASSFEGGFYNEQFF. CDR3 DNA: TGTGCCAGCAGCTTTGAGGGGGGCTTCTACAATGAGCAGTTCTTC.

As DNA, the CDR3 is TGTGCCAGTAGTCATGAGGAGGAGACCCAGTACTTC. Its translation is CASSHEEETQYF. This chain connects TRBV19 to TRBJ2-5; the D is unclear. The V gene's germline CDR1 is LNHDA and CDR2 SQIVND (reference sequence). V dropped 5 bases and J dropped 5 bases, with 9 bases sitting between them. The CDR3 length is 12 residues.

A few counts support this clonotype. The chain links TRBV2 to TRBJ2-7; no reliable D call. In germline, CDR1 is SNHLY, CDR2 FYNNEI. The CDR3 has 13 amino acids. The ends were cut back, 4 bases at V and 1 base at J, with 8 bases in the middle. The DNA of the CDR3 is TGTGCCAGCAGTGTAGGGCAGTCCTACGAGCAGTACTTC. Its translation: CASSVGQSYEQYF.

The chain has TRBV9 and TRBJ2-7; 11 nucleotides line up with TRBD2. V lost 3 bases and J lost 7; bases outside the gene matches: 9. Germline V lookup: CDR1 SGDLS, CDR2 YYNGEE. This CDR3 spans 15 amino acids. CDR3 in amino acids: CASSGGTSGSEEQYF. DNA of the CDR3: TGTGCCAGCAGCGGAGGGACTAGCGGTTCAGAAGAGCAGTACTTC.

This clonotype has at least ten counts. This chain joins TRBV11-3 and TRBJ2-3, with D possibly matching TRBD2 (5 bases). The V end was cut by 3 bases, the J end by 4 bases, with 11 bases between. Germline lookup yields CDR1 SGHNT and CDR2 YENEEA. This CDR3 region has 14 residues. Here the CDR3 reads CASSFGLAADTQYF. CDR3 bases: TGTGCCAGCAGCTTCGGACTGGCTGCAGATACGCAGTATTTT.

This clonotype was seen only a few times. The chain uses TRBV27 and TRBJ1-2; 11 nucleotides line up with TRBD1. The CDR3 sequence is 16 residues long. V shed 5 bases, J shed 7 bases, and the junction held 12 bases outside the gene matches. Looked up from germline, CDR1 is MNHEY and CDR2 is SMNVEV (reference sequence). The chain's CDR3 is CASSTLPDRGLRGYTF. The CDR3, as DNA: TGTGCCAGCAGTACACTCCCGGACAGGGGGCTACGTGGCTACACCTTC.

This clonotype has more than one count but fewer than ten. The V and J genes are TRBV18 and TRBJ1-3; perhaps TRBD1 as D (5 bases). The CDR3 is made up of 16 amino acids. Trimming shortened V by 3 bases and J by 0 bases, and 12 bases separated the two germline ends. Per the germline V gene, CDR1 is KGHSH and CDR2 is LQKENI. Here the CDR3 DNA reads TGTGCCAGCTCACCCGACAGCCCATACTCTGGAAACACCATATATTTT. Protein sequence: CASSPDSPYSGNTIYF.